This TCR beta chain stems from a study of blood T cell repertoires in COVID-19. Study details: The United States, Italy and Spain supplied acute and convalescent COVID-19 samples. PBMCs, B-cell-depleted T cells, or T cells were the source of the cDNA or gDNA that made up the material.

The assay was immunoSEQ multiplex PCR, and TCRdb's table has in-frame clones only and misses some. Among 130,000 to 150,000 clones listed, roughly four fifths were seen once. Germline V gene lookup returns CDR1 SGHRS and CDR2 YFSETQ. Unmatched junction bases numbered 6, after V lost 4 bases and J lost 3 bases. CDR3 length equals 14 residues. Sequencing was carried out using peripheral blood. The chain carries TRBV5-1 and TRBJ2-7, with 8 bases aligning to TRBD1. The TCR sequence derives from a woman older than 75 in a cohort sampled during active or convalescent COVID-19. CDR3 sequence reads: CASSEPDRVYEQYF. Written as DNA, the CDR3 is TGCGCCAGCAGCGAACCGGACAGGGTCTACGAGCAGTACTTC. The variable domain in full, with the rest retrieved from reference TRBV5-1 and TRBJ2-7, is KAGVTQTPRYLIKTRGQQVTLSCSPISGHRSVSWYQQTPGQGLQFLFEYFSETQRNKGNFPGRFSGRQFSNSRSEMNVSTLELGDSALYLCASSEPDRVYEQYFGPGTRLTVT.